The 16 T cell receptor beta chains presented below share a single source sample, sequenced in a study of tumor-infiltrating lymphocytes in primary liver carcinoma. Using a constant-region primer together with ProtoScript II reverse transcriptase, TCR beta cDNA was made from approximately 0.55 ug of total RNA. Researchers made the TCR beta libraries by running three nested multiplex PCR rounds with slightly modified ARM-PCR. Amplification in the first two PCR rounds was performed using TRBV1-TRBV30 forward primers and a C-beta reverse primer for about 10 cycles each. One entry per CDR3 protein results from TCRdb running MiXCR on the multiplex PCR reads. The sample includes tens of thousands of distinct CDR3 sequences, around 78% of them seen just once. Co-extracted RNA and DNA came from around 20-30 mg of unsorted bulk tissue. Sequencing input: liver tumor tissue from sampling region 3. As to subset: tumor region T3, left-lateral pole. The source is a man aged 35 to 55 with primary liver carcinoma and hepatitis B virus infection.

The genes are TRBV4-2 and TRBJ2-7, with 9 bases fitting TRBD2. V dropped 1 base and J dropped 3; count of bases not matched to a gene: 10. Germline V gene sequence: CDR1 LGHNA, CDR2 YNFKEQ. The CDR3 is 17 residues long. CDR3 nucleotides: TGTGCCAGCAGCCAAGTGAGCCGGTTAGCGGGAGTCTACGAGCAGTACTTC. Its protein product is CASSQVSRLAGVYEQYF.

This clonotype has only one observation. One junction end disagrees with the germline gene, perhaps due to a read error. The chain carries TRBV12-5 and TRBJ2-2; 7 nucleotides agree with TRBD2. The CDR3 sequence is 16 residues long. Germline V gene lookup returns CDR1 LGHNT and CDR2 FRNRAP. The CDR3 loop is CASGAERGSGTVELFF. CDR3 bases: TGTGCTAGTGGTGCGGAGCGGGGATCAGGCACCGTGGAGCTGTTTTTT.

A word on this clonotype: A much bigger clone sits one base away, suggesting this may be a read error. J is TRBJ2-1 and V is TRBV20-1; TRBD1 matches at 8 bases. CDR1 is DFQATT and CDR2 is SNEGSKA in the germline V gene (reference sequence). The V segment lost 2 bases and the J segment 6 bases; nucleotides outside the gene matches: 24. The CDR3 totals 20 residues. This chain's CDR3 is CSARPHGTGILVGVSNEQFF. CDR3 DNA sequence: TGCAGTGCTAGACCCCATGGGACAGGTATACTAGTGGGAGTTAGCAATGAGCAGTTCTTC.

On this clonotype: The conserved closing phenylalanine or tryptophan is absent in this CDR3, likely reflecting a read error. As DNA, the CDR3 is TGTGCCAGCAGGGCGGGTGAGCTAGCGGAAGAGACCCAGTACTTA. It encodes CASRAGELAEETQYL. The rearrangement uses TRBV12-3 or TRBV12-4 and TRBJ2-5; 7 bases fit TRBD2. V trimming: 6 bases; J trimming: 3 bases; junction bases outside the gene matches: 10. The CDR3 length is 15 residues.

For this clonotype: The CDR3 does not end in the conserved phenylalanine or tryptophan, so this is likely a read error. The limits of the CDR3 on the DNA are not certain, so only TCRdb's listed CDR3 is given. This rearrangement joins TRBV4-3 to TRBJ2-7; whether TRBD2, the table's D call, matches the DNA was not checked. The CDR3 has 15 amino acids, counting both end residues. CDR1 LGHNA and CDR2 YSLEER come from the germline V gene. The CDR3 is CASSQEPGGGYEEYL.

V is TRBV28 and J is TRBJ2-2, with D perhaps matching TRBD1 or TRBD2 (6 bases each). With 7 bases removed from V and 8 bases from J, the gap between germline ends came to 17 bases. The CDR3 has 14 residues. Germline CDR1 and CDR2: MDHEN and SYDVKM. In DNA form, the CDR3 reads TGTGCCAGCATTAGGGGGGCTCGGTCAGGGGAGCTGTTTTTT. Its protein product is CASIRGARSGELFF.

Concerning this clonotype itself: Relative to the germline gene, one junction end is altered; a read error may explain this. The chain uses TRBV10-3 and TRBJ2-7, with 16 bases fitting TRBD2. CDR1 is ENHRY and CDR2 is SYGVKD in the germline V gene. There are 19 residues in the CDR3. The CDR3: CAITKRTGLAGGFSYEQYF. Here the CDR3 DNA reads TGTGCCATCACCAAACGAACGGGACTAGCGGGAGGGTTCTCGTACGAGCAGTATTTC.

As for this clonotype: Its ends do not fully match the called genes, so a read error is possible. This chain uses TRBV13 with TRBJ2-1; 8 bases agree with TRBD1. The CDR3 is 16 residues long. The germline V gene has CDR1 PRHDT and CDR2 FYEKMQ (reference sequence). CDR3 amino acids: CASSLRQGIPYNERFF. The CDR3 DNA sequence: TGTGCCAGTAGCTTACGACAGGGGATCCCCTACAATGAGCGGTTCTTC.

For the CDR3, the DNA is TGCAGTGCTCCCCGGATAGGGAACAGAGATACGCAGTATTTT. It is translated as CSAPRIGNRDTQYF. This chain links TRBV20-1 with TRBJ2-3; no firm D call. V lost 5 bases to trimming and J lost 5 bases, with 17 bases between them. From germline, CDR1 is DFQATT and CDR2 SNEGSKA (reference sequence). This CDR3 has 14 amino acids.

Turning to this clonotype: A read error may produce the germline difference seen at one junction end. The gene calls are TRBV5-4 and TRBJ2-6; D gene uncertain. This CDR3 is built from 15 residues. In germline, CDR1 is SGHNT, CDR2 YYREEE (reference sequence). The CDR3, as DNA: TGTGGCAGCAGCCTTGGATTAGCTGGGGCCAACGTCCTGACTTTC. This gives the protein CGSSLGLAGANVLTF. The complete variable domain, with remaining parts taken from reference TRBV5-4 and TRBJ2-6, reads ETGVTQSPTHLIKTRGQQVTLRCSSQSGHNTVSWYQQALGQGPQFIFQYYREEENGRGNFPPRFSGLQFPNYSSELNVNALELDDSALYLCGSSLGLAGANVLTFGAGSRLTVL.

This clonotype was counted at least ten times. The chain combines TRBV7-2 with TRBJ2-7; D is perhaps TRBD2 (6 bases). The CDR3 length is 15 residues. V lost 0 bases and J 4 bases, leaving 13 bases between the germline ends. Per germline, CDR1 SGHTA and CDR2 FQGNSA. This chain's CDR3 is CASSLAGGGGYEQYF. CDR3 DNA: TGTGCCAGCAGCTTAGCCGGGGGTGGAGGATACGAGCAGTACTTC.

Notes on this clonotype: An end of the junction differs from the germline gene, which may be a read error. The CDR3 bases are TGTGCCAACAGCTTAAATCTTGCTGGATGGGAGCAGTACTTC. Translating gives CANSLNLAGWEQYF. The chain recombines TRBV11-2 with TRBJ2-7; D call uncertain. Germline CDR1 reads SGHAT; CDR2 reads FQNNGV. There are 14 residues in the CDR3.

This clonotype occurred many times. V is TRBV5-6 and J is TRBJ1-6; no reliable D call. Trimming took 4 bases from V and 14 from J, leaving 10 bases between them. Germline V gene data show CDR1 as SGHDT and CDR2 as YYEEEE. This CDR3 contains 11 residues. CDR3 region: CASSQQGTLHF. As DNA, the CDR3 is TGTGCCAGCAGCCAACAAGGCACCCTCCACTTT.

This clonotype was detected many times. V gene TRBV27 combines with J gene TRBJ1-5; D is uncertain. The CDR3 is made up of 13 amino acids. Germline V gene lookup returns CDR1 MNHEY and CDR2 SMNVEV (reference sequence). Trimming pared 8 bases from V and 1 base from J, leaving 9 bases between. CDR3 bases: TGTGCCAGCTCTTCAGGAAGCAATCAGCCCCAGCATTTT. The encoded protein is CASSSGSNQPQHF.

Turning to this clonotype: The junction departs from germline at one end; a sequencing error may be responsible. The chain recombines TRBV4-2 with TRBJ1-6; the D gene is possibly TRBD1 (5 bases). The V gene's germline CDR1 is LGHNA and CDR2 YNFKEQ. CDR3 length equals 15 residues. CDR3: CVSSQDLEGTSPLHF. CDR3 sequence (DNA): TGTGTCAGCAGCCAAGACCTGGAGGGGACTTCACCCCTTCACTTT.

As concerns this clonotype: The conserved final phenylalanine or tryptophan is absent from the CDR3, which likely points to a read error. The genes are TRBV4-1 and TRBJ2-2; 10 bases fit TRBD1. Germline CDR1 is MGHRA and CDR2 is YSYEKL. The CDR3 runs to 16 residues. CDR3 residues: CASNDLDRGLTGGLFL. CDR3 sequence (DNA): TGCGCCAGCAACGATCTGGACAGGGGGTTAACCGGGGGGCTGTTTCTC.